The entry that follows covers one T cell receptor beta chain sequence. This clone appeared once. It has no known antigen specificity. No qualities accompany the bases; no much larger clone lies one base away. The time point label of this sample denotes: cells obtained before transplantation from donor or recipient. CD3+CD4+ and CD3+CD8+ populations were FACS-sorted from unstimulated pre-transplant donor and recipient cells taken from spleen or lymph nodes. CDR1 and CDR2 are read off the germline V gene as MNHEY and SVGAGI. Including the terminal cysteine and phenylalanine, the CDR3 comprises 14 residues. Of all the DNA, just the CDR3 is kept, 42 bases in frame from base 1. V trim: 2 bases; J trim: 3 bases; unmatched bases: 4. This sample stems from a study of graft-versus-host responses after intestinal transplantation (dated by TCRdb to the early 2020s). About the study as a whole: The transplants that recipients got were multivisceral, liver-intestinal, or isolated intestinal. Anti-thymocyte globulin induction was given to all recipients, followed by maintenance tacrolimus and steroids for roughly 3 years. Bulk TCR-beta CDR3 sequencing was used to track graft-versus-host and host-versus-graft alloreactive T cell clones in the graft, circulation and bone marrow after intestinal transplantation. To identify alloreactive clones, pre-transplant mixed lymphocyte reaction products were sequenced and compared with unstimulated pre-transplant donor and recipient T cells. Of the 20 to 25 intestinal transplant recipients enrolled in the cohort, one of whom was a retransplant, 3 patients without pretransplant specimens were excluded. Donor T cell macrochimerism was defined as a peak of at least 4% donor T cells among recipient peripheral blood mononuclear cells. Rather than being sequenced by the commercial service, samples from a few later patients were sequenced in-house on an Illumina MiSeq and processed with MiXCR. What the research found in general, with its limitations: In the allografts of patients with donor T cell macrochimerism, GvH to HvG T cell clonal ratios were high. Early after transplant, peak levels of circulating GvH clones were found to be associated with declines in HvG clones. GvH clones were detected in recipient bone marrow, and some of these GvH clones were observed earlier in ileal mucosa or blood, consistent with an intestinal mucosal origin. The relatively low number and heterogeneity of intestinal transplant patients limited the conclusions.

The receptor library was made with the immunoSEQ multiplex PCR assay. In most patients, genomic DNA was isolated using the Qiagen DNeasy Blood and Tissue Kit and sent frozen to Adaptive Biotechnologies for TCR sequencing. For most patients, high-throughput TCR-beta CDR3 sequencing of genomic DNA was performed by Adaptive Biotechnologies. Under the source paper's analysis protocol: Adaptive's ImmunoSEQ software was the source of the TCR sequencing data for 15 to 20 patients, while a few other patients were processed with MiXCR and VDJtools. To correct CD4 versus CD8 sorting errors, any sequence found in both subsets at a frequency ratio below 5:1 was removed. CDR3 nucleotide sequences shared between donor and recipient were removed because their origin could not be assigned. To be classed as alloreactive, a clone needed at least 2-fold expansion over unstimulated cells and a minimum CFSE-low frequency of 0.002% (template counts) or 0.001% (read counts). Clones were considered mappable if detected in sequenced pre-transplant spleen, lymph node, or MLR CFSE-low populations of the donor or recipient. Cumulative frequency of alloreactive clones was calculated as a percentage of all sequences weighted by copy number. In its TCRdb copy, this immuneACCESS table keeps in-frame sequences only and misses some clones. Where compared with another copy, unresolved V genes explain less than half of these, and the others have no known cause. V, J and clone size are those of that table, while D and trimming were read from the DNA. For this sample there are just over 85,000 clones; about 90% appear just once. The ten largest make up more than 0.35% of the sample.

This sequence originates from a human donor who was the organ donor for an intestinal transplant. The sample in question was unstimulated CD8+ T cells sorted from spleen or lymph node cells, obtained before transplant. The sequence links TRBV6-5 to TRBJ2-7; 7 bases in the junction line up with TRBD2. The CDR3 protein: CASSYGTNGYEQYF. The DNA is as follows: TGTGCCAGCAGTTACGGGACTAACGGCTACGAGCAGTACTTC.